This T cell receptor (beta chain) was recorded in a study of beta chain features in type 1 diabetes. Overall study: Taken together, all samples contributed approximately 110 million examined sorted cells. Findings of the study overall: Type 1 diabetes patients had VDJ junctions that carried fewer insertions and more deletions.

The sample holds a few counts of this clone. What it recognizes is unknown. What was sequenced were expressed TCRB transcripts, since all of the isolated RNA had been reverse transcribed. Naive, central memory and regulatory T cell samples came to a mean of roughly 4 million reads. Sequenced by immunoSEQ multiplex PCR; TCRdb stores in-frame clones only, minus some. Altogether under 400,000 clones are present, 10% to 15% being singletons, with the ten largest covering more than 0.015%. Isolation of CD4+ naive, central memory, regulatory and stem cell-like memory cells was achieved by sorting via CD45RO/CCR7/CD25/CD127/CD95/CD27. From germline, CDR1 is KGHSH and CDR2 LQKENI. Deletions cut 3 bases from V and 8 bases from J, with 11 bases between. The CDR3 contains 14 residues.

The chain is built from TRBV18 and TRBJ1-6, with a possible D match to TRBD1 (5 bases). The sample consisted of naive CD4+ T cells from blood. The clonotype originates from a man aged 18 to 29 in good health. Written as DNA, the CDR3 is TGTGCCAGCTCACCGCGGGGGAGTGATTCACCCCTCCACTTT. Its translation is CASSPRGSDSPLHF.